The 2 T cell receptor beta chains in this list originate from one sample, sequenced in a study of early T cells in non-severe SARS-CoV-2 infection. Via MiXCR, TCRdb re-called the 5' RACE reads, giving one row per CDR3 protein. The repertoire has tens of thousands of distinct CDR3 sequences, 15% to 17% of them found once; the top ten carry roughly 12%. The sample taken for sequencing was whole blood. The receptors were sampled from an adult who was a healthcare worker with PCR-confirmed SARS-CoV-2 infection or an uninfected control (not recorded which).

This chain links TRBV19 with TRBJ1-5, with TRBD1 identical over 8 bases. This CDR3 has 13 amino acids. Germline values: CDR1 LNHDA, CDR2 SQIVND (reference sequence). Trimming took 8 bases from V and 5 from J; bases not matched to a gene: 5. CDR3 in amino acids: CASRTGGDQPQHF. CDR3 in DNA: TGTGCCAGTCGAACAGGGGGGGATCAGCCCCAGCATTTT. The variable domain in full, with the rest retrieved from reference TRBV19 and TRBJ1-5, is DGGITQSPKYLFRKEGQNVTLSCEQNLNHDAMYWYRQDPGQGLRLIYYSQIVNDFQKGDIAEGYSVSREKKESFPLTVTSAQKNPTAFYLCASRTGGDQPQHFGDGTRLSIL.

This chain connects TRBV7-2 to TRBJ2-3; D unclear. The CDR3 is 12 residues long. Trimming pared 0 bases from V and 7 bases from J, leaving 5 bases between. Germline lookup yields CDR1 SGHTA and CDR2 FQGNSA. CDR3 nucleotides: TGTGCCAGCAGCTTAGCCCGCAATACGCAGTATTTT. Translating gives CASSLARNTQYF.